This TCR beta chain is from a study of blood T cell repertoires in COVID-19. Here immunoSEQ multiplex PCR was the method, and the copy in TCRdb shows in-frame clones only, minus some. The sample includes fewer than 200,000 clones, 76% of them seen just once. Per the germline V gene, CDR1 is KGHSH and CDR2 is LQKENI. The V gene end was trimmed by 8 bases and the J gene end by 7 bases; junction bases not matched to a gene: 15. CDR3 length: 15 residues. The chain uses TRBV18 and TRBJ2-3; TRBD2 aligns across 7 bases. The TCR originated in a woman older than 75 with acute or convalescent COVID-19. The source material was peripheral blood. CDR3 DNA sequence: TGTGCCAGCGCGCCAGGACTAGATATACAATATACGCAGTATTTT. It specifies CASAPGLDIQYTQYF.